The 10 T cell receptor beta chains reported below all come from one sample, sequenced in a study of early stage breast cancer tumors. Sequencing used immunoSEQ multiplex PCR; TCRdb keeps in-frame clones, though not all of them. The data contain 39,000 or so clones, roughly 69% of them seen just once; the ten biggest clones take up 7.2%. Sequenced: blood. All receptors derive from a person aged 45-60 years with breast cancer.

This clone was counted a single time. The V gene is TRBV2, the J gene TRBJ2-7, with 8 bases that match TRBD1. CDR3 length: 14 residues. V gave up 6 bases and J gave up 3 bases; unmatched junction bases: 7. CDR1 and CDR2 from the germline V gene are SNHLY and FYNNEI. The CDR3 reads CASSYDRGIYEQYF. CDR3 nucleotide sequence: TGTGCCAGCAGCTACGACAGGGGAATCTACGAGCAGTACTTC.

The chain is built from TRBV29-1 and TRBJ2-1; 8 positions agree with TRBD2. J lost 5 bases, V lost 7 bases, and 4 bases had no gene match. CDR1 is SQVTM, CDR2 ANQGSEA, per germline. The CDR3 consists of 12 residues. The CDR3 loop reads CSAGLAHNEQFF. CDR3 nucleotides: TGCAGCGCTGGACTAGCTCACAATGAGCAGTTCTTC.

The gene calls are TRBV21-1 and TRBJ1-3; the D call TRBD1 from the table was never checked on the DNA. TRBV21-1 is a pseudogene. CDR3 length: 14 amino acids. DNA of the CDR3: TGTGCCAGCAGATGGACAGGGCCTGGAAACACCATATATTTT. It encodes CASRWTGPGNTIYF.

The chain links TRBV7-2 to TRBJ2-5, with 8 bases aligning to TRBD2. In germline, CDR1 is SGHTA, CDR2 FQGNSA. The CDR3 contains 15 residues. The junction had 3 bases not matched to a gene; V was cut back by 2 bases and J by 1 base. This CDR3 reads CASSLSRGGQETQYF. CDR3 coding DNA: TGTGCCAGCAGCTTAAGTCGGGGGGGCCAAGAGACCCAGTACTTC.

The chain couples TRBV19 to TRBJ1-2; 9 bases are a match to TRBD1. There are 13 residues in the CDR3. V was clipped by 3 bases and J by 6 bases; unmatched bases: 2. CDR1 and CDR2 (germline): LNHDA, SQIVND (reference sequence). Here the CDR3 reads CASSITGGDGYTF. The CDR3 DNA reads as TGTGCCAGTAGTATCACAGGGGGCGATGGCTACACCTTC. The variable domain in full, with the rest retrieved from reference TRBV19 and TRBJ1-2, is DGGITQSPKYLFRKEGQNVTLSCEQNLNHDAMYWYRQDPGQGLRLIYYSQIVNDFQKGDIAEGYSVSREKKESFPLTVTSAQKNPTAFYLCASSITGGDGYTFGSGTRLTVV.

V usage is TRBV5-6 and J usage is TRBJ2-7, with 7 bases aligning to TRBD2. The CDR3 loop spans 15 amino acids. Germline CDR1 SGHDT, CDR2 YYEEEE. Losses at the gene ends were 2 bases for V and 4 bases for J; bases not matched to a gene: 9. CDR3 sequence (DNA): TGTGCCAGCAGCTTAGCGGGGCCCCTGGTATACGAGCAGTACTTC. It specifies CASSLAGPLVYEQYF.

The rearrangement links TRBV21-1 to TRBJ2-1; the DNA was not compared with TRBD2, the D call given in the table. TRBV21-1 is shown as a pseudogene. This CDR3 is 11 amino acids long. CDR3 DNA sequence: TGTGCCAGCGCGGGACTCAGGGAGCAGTTCTTC. It codes for CASAGLREQFF.

The rearrangement links TRBV6-5 to TRBJ1-1, with 8 nucleotides matching TRBD1. With 4 bases clipped from V and 5 bases from J, the junction kept 6 bases outside the gene matches. The CDR3 is 14 amino acids. Germline assignment: CDR1 MNHEY and CDR2 SVGAGI. CDR3 region: CASSSLRGRTEAFF. The CDR3 DNA reads as TGTGCCAGCAGTTCACTCAGGGGGCGTACTGAAGCTTTCTTT.

DNA for the CDR3: TGTGCCAGCAGCTGGGGGCCCAATGAGCAGTTCTTC. It codes for CASSWGPNEQFF. The chain is built from TRBV27 and TRBJ2-1, with TRBD1 as a possible D gene (6 bases). The CDR3 runs 12 residues. CDR1 and CDR2 from the germline V gene are MNHEY and SMNVEV (reference sequence). The V end was cut by 6 bases, the J end by 6 bases, with 9 bases between.

This clone showed up just a few times. The chain employs TRBV29-1 and TRBJ1-1; D might be TRBD1 (6 bases). The CDR3 is 14 amino acids. The V end lost 4 bases, the J end lost 5 bases, and 17 bases lay between the germline ends. CDR1 is SQVTM, CDR2 ANQGSEA, per germline. CDR3 sequence (DNA): TGCAGCGTTGTGCCTGACAGGAGCGGAACTGAAGCTTTCTTT. Translating it yields CSVVPDRSGTEAFF.